Given below is one TCR beta chain in context. Its antigen is not known. This record comes from a study of cytomegalovirus exposure and HLA in healthy donors. Study findings and constraints: The records held CMV serostatus as the only immune exposure information.

The PCR had 60 Vbeta and 13 Jbeta primers. Profiled with immunoSEQ multiplex PCR; TCRdb holds only in-frame clones, not every one. The data hold approximately 190,000 clones, with approximately 84% observed a single time. CDR3 length: 15 amino acids. In germline, CDR1 is KGHSH, CDR2 LQKENI. The junction had 3 bases not matched to a gene; V was cut back by 3 bases and J by 4 bases. The sequencing input was PBMCs. The V gene is TRBV18, the J gene TRBJ2-2, with TRBD1 matching 9 bases. This TCR was recovered from a man aged 45-60 years in good health and CMV-seronegative. This chain's CDR3 is CASSPGQGSTGELFF. In nucleotides, the CDR3 is TGTGCCAGCTCACCCGGACAGGGGAGCACCGGGGAGCTGTTTTTT.